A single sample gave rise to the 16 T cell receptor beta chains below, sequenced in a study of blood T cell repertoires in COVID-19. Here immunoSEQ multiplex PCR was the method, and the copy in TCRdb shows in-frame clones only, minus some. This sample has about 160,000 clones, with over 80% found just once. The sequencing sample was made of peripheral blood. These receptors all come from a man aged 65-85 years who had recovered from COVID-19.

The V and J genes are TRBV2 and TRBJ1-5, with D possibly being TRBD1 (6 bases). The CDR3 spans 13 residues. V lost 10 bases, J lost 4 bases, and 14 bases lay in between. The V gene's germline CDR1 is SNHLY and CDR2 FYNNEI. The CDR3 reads CATTGQINQPQHF. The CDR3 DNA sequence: TGTGCCACCACTGGACAGATAAATCAGCCCCAGCATTTT. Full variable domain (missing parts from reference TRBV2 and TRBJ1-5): EPEVTQTPSHQVTQMGQEVILRCVPISNHLYFYWYRQILGQKVEFLVSFYNNEISEKSEIFDDQFSVERPDGSNFTLKIRSTKLEDSAMYFCATTGQINQPQHFGDGTRLSIL.

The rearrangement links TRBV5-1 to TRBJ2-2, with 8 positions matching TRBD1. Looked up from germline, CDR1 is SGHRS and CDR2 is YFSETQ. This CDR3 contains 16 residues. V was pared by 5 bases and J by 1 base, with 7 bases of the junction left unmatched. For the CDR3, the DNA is TGCGCCAGCAGTATTACCGGGACAGGGAACACCGGGGAGCTGTTTTTT. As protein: CASSITGTGNTGELFF. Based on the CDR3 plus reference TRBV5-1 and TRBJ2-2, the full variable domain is KAGVTQTPRYLIKTRGQQVTLSCSPISGHRSVSWYQQTPGQGLQFLFEYFSETQRNKGNFPGRFSGRQFSNSRSEMNVSTLELGDSALYLCASSITGTGNTGELFFGEGSRLTVL.

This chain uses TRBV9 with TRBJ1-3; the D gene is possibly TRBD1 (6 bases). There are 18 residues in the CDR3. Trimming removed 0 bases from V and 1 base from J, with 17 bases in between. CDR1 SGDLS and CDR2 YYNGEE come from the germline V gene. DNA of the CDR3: TGTGCCAGCAGCGTAGCTTTGGGTCAGGGGATGTCTGGAAACACCATATATTTT. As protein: CASSVALGQGMSGNTIYF.

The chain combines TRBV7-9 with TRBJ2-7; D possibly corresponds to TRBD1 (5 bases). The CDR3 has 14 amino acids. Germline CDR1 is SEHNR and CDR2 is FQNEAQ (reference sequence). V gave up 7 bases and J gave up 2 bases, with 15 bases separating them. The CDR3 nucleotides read TGTGCCAGCAAGACAGTTCCCCCAACCTACGAGCAGTACTTC. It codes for CASKTVPPTYEQYF.

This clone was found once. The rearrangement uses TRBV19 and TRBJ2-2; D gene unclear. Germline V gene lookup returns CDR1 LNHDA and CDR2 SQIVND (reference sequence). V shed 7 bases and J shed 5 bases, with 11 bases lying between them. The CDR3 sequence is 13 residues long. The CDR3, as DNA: TGTGCCAGTACTTTGCGAGGAACCGGGGAGCTGTTTTTT. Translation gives CASTLRGTGELFF.

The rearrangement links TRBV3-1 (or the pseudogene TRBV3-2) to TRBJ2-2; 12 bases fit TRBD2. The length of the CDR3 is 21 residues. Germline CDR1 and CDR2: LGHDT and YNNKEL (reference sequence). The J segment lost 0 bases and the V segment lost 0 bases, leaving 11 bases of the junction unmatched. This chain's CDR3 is CASSQDLGLAGSPANTGELFF. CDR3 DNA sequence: TGTGCCAGCAGCCAAGATTTAGGACTAGCGGGGAGTCCAGCGAACACCGGGGAGCTGTTTTTT.

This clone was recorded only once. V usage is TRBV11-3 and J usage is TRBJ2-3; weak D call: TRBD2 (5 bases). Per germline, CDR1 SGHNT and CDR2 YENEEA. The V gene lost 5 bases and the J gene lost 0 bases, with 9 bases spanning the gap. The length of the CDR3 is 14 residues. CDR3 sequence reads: CASSAPGSTDTQYF. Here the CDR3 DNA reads TGTGCCAGCAGCGCCCCGGGAAGCACAGATACGCAGTATTTT. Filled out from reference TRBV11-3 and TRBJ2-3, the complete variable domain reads EAGVVQSPRYKIIEKKQPVAFWCNPISGHNTLYWYLQNLGQGPELLIRYENEEAVDDSQLPKDRFSAERLKGVDSTLKIQPAELGDSAVYLCASSAPGSTDTQYFGPGTRLTVL.

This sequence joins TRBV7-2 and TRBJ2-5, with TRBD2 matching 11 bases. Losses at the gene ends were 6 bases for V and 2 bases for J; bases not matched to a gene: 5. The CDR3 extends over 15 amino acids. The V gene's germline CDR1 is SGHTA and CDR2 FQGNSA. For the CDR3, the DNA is TGTGCCAGCAGGGGGACTAGCGGTCCTCAAGAGACCCAGTACTTC. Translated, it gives CASRGTSGPQETQYF.

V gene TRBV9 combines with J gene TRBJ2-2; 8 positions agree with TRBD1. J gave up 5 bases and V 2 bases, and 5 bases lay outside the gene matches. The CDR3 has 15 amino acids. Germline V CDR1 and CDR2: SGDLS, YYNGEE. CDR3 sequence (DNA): TGTGCCAGCAGCGTCTCCGGGACAGGTACCGGGGAGCTGTTTTTT. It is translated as CASSVSGTGTGELFF.

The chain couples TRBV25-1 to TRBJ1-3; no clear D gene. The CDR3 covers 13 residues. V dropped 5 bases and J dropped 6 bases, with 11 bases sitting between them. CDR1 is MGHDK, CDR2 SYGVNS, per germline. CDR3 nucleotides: TGTGCCAGCAGTAGAGGGAGTGAAAACACCATATATTTT. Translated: CASSRGSENTIYF.

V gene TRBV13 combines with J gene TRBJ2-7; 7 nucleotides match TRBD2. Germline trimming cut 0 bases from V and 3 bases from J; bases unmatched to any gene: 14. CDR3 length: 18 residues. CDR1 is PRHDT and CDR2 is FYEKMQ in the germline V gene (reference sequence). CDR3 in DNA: TGTGCCAGCAGCTTAGGTTTGCGGGAGTCGGCCCCGATCTACGAGCAGTACTTC. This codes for CASSLGLRESAPIYEQYF. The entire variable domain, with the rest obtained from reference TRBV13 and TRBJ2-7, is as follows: AAGVIQSPRHLIKEKRETATLKCYPIPRHDTVYWYQQGPGQDPQFLISFYEKMQSDKGSIPDRFSAQQFSDYHSELNMSSLELGDSALYFCASSLGLRESAPIYEQYFGPGTRLTVT.

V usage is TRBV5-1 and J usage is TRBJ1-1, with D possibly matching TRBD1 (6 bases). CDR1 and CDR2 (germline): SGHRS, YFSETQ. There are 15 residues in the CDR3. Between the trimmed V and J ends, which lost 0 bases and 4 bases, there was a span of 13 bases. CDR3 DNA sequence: TGCGCCAGCAGCTTGGAGGGGGTCGTTGGCACTGAAGCTTTCTTT. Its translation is CASSLEGVVGTEAFF.

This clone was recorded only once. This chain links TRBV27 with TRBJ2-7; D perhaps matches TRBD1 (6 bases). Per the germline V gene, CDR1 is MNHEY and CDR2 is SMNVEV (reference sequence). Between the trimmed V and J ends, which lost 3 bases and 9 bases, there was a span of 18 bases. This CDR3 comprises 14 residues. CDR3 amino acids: CASSFRDKHQGQYF. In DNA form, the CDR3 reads TGTGCCAGCAGTTTCCGGGACAAGCACCAGGGGCAGTACTTC.

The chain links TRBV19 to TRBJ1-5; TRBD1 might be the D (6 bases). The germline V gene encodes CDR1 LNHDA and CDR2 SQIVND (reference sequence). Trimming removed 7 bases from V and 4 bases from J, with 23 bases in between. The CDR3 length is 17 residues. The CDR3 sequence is CASNDPGHQTRNQPQHF. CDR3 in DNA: TGTGCCAGTAATGACCCGGGACACCAAACGAGAAATCAGCCCCAGCATTTT. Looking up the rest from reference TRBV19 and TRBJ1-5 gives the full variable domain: DGGITQSPKYLFRKEGQNVTLSCEQNLNHDAMYWYRQDPGQGLRLIYYSQIVNDFQKGDIAEGYSVSREKKESFPLTVTSAQKNPTAFYLCASNDPGHQTRNQPQHFGDGTRLSIL.

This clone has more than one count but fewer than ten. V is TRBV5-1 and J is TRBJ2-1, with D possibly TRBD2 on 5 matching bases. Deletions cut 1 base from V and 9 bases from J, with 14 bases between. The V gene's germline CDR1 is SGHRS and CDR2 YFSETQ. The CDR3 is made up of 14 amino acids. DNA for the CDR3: TGCGCCAGCAGCTTGTCGGCCGCGGGCTCTGAGCAGTTCTTC. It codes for CASSLSAAGSEQFF. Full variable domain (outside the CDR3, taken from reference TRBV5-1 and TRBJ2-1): KAGVTQTPRYLIKTRGQQVTLSCSPISGHRSVSWYQQTPGQGLQFLFEYFSETQRNKGNFPGRFSGRQFSNSRSEMNVSTLELGDSALYLCASSLSAAGSEQFFGPGTRLTVL.

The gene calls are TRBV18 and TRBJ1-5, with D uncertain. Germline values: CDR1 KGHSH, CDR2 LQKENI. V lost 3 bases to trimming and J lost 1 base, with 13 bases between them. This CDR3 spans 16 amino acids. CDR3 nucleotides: TGTGCCAGCTCACCTTTTTCTCGGGGAAGCAATCAGCCCCAGCATTTT. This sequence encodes CASSPFSRGSNQPQHF.